A single sample gave rise to the 32 T cell receptor beta chains below, sequenced in a study of blood T cell repertoires in COVID-19. Clones were sequenced by immunoSEQ multiplex PCR, and TCRdb holds only the in-frame ones, with some missing. The data show about 310,000 clones, under 90% seen once. The sample comprised PBMCs or T cells enriched from blood (not recorded which). The origin of the receptors is a woman in her 30s who had recovered from COVID-19.

The rearrangement links TRBV28 to TRBJ2-1; 8 bases match TRBD2. Germline V lookup: CDR1 MDHEN, CDR2 SYDVKM. This CDR3 region has 15 residues. Losses at the gene ends were 2 bases for V and 7 bases for J; bases not matched to a gene: 7. The chain's CDR3 is CASSLVAGSLNEQFF. The CDR3 DNA follows: TGTGCCAGCAGTTTAGTAGCGGGATCCCTAAATGAGCAGTTCTTC.

Comments on this clone: The same CDR3 also results from other DNA sequences found in this sample. The CDR3 spells CASSQAGLDTQYF. The DNA for the CDR3 is TGTGCCAGCAGCCAAGCCGGGTTGGATACGCAGTATTTT. The chain carries TRBV3-1 (or the pseudogene TRBV3-2) and TRBJ2-3; D remains unclear. The CDR3 length is 13 residues. The V gene lost 1 base and the J gene lost 6 bases, with 8 bases spanning the gap. Looked up from germline, CDR1 is LGHDT and CDR2 is YNNKEL (reference sequence).

V is TRBV27 and J is TRBJ2-1; 9 bases are a match to TRBD2. After removal of 2 bases from V and 3 bases from J, the junction contained 5 bases not matched to a gene. In germline, CDR1 is MNHEY, CDR2 SMNVEV (reference sequence). The CDR3 runs 16 residues. The CDR3 protein is CASSLRSSGDYNEQFF. The DNA of the CDR3 is TGTGCCAGCAGTTTACGGTCTAGCGGGGACTACAATGAGCAGTTCTTC.

The chain joins TRBV16 to TRBJ2-7, with 9 bases that match TRBD1. This CDR3 is 15 amino acids long. Germline trimming cut 3 bases from V and 5 bases from J; bases unmatched to any gene: 8. Per the germline V gene, CDR1 is KGHSY and CDR2 is FQNENV. Written as DNA, the CDR3 is TGTGCCAGCAGCCAGCGAGGGACAGGGAACCACGAGCAGTACTTC. This codes for CASSQRGTGNHEQYF.

The sample holds a few counts of this clone. The V and J genes are TRBV29-1 and TRBJ1-1; no clear D gene. Germline V gene lookup returns CDR1 SQVTM and CDR2 ANQGSEA. The CDR3 length is 13 residues. Trimming pared 7 bases from V and 3 bases from J, leaving 15 bases between. This CDR3 is CSAEQSRDTEAFF. The CDR3 DNA reads TGCAGCGCGGAGCAGAGTCGGGACACTGAAGCTTTCTTT. The whole variable domain, remainder taken from reference TRBV29-1 and TRBJ1-1, is SAVISQKPSRDICQRGTSLTIQCQVDSQVTMMFWYRQQPGQSLTLIATANQGSEATYESGFVIDKFPISRPNLTFSTLTVSNMSPEDSSIYLCSAEQSRDTEAFFGQGTRLTVV.

The chain uses TRBV5-6 and TRBJ1-1; maybe TRBD1 (5 bases). Germline CDR1 is SGHDT and CDR2 is YYEEEE. This CDR3 is 13 amino acids long. The V and J ends lost 4 bases and 1 base respectively, with 8 bases between them. The CDR3, as DNA: TGTGCCAGCAGCCGGAGGGGGAACACTGAAGCTTTCTTT. This sequence encodes CASSRRGNTEAFF. Supplemented by reference TRBV5-6 and TRBJ1-1, the full variable domain reads DAGVTQSPTHLIKTRGQQVTLRCSPKSGHDTVSWYQQALGQGPQFIFQYYEEEERQRGNFPDRFSGHQFPNYSSELNVNALLLGDSALYLCASSRRGNTEAFFGQGTRLTVV.

V and J are TRBV3-1 (or the pseudogene TRBV3-2) and TRBJ2-1; TRBD2 matches at 8 bases. J gave up 9 bases and V 2 bases, and 6 bases lay outside the gene matches. Germline loops: CDR1 LGHDT, CDR2 YNNKEL (reference sequence). This CDR3 region has 14 residues. The DNA of the CDR3 is TGTGCCAGCAGCCAACGGGGGGGTGCGGGTGAGCAGTTCTTC. Residues: CASSQRGGAGEQFF.

This chain connects TRBV14 to TRBJ2-4, with D perhaps matching TRBD2 (5 bases). Trimming took 0 bases from V and 6 from J, leaving 6 bases between them. This CDR3 has 13 amino acids. Germline V gene data show CDR1 as SGHDN and CDR2 as FVKESK. The CDR3 loop reads CASSQDRGNIQYF. The CDR3 bases are TGTGCCAGCAGCCAAGATCGGGGAAACATTCAGTACTTC.

On this clone: One end of the junction does not line up with germline, which may come from a read error. The chain employs TRBV5-1 and TRBJ1-1; maybe TRBD1 (5 bases). The CDR3 is 16 amino acids. Germline CDR1 SGHRS, CDR2 YFSETQ. CDR3 sequence: CASSLQGAATGLTRLF. For the CDR3, the DNA is TGCGCCAGCAGCTTGCAAGGGGCAGCTACCGGGCTCACAAGGCTCTTT.

The rearrangement joins TRBV27 to TRBJ1-2; D is unclear. Germline assignment: CDR1 MNHEY and CDR2 SMNVEV (reference sequence). This CDR3 contains 13 residues. V lost 3 bases and J lost 7, with 12 bases in between. CDR3 loop: CASSFGQVGGYTF. The CDR3 DNA is TGTGCCAGCAGTTTTGGGCAAGTGGGTGGCTACACCTTC.

The chain recombines TRBV28 with TRBJ1-6, with 8 bases matching TRBD1. Germline CDR1 MDHEN, CDR2 SYDVKM. V shed 8 bases, J shed 9 bases, and the junction held 6 bases outside the gene matches. The CDR3 covers 13 residues. The chain's CDR3 is CASFGQGTSPLHF. CDR3 DNA sequence: TGTGCCAGCTTCGGACAGGGTACTTCACCCCTCCACTTT.

The J gene is TRBJ2-7, the V gene TRBV21-1; the table gives TRBD2 as D, unverified against the DNA. TRBV21-1 represents a pseudogene. This CDR3 has 20 amino acids. CDR3 in DNA: TGTGCCAGCATCCTGGTTGATAGCGGGAGGCCCCGGAATTTCTCCTACGAGCAGTACTTC. Translating it yields CASILVDSGRPRNFSYEQYF.

This clone came up a few times. The gene calls are TRBV25-1 and TRBJ2-2; D possibly corresponds to TRBD2 (6 bases). Per germline, CDR1 MGHDK and CDR2 SYGVNS. This CDR3 is 15 amino acids long. The ends were cut back, 4 bases at V and 3 bases at J, with 12 bases in the middle. CDR3 region: CASSVAGLDTGELFF. CDR3 bases: TGTGCCAGCAGTGTGGCGGGGCTGGACACCGGGGAGCTGTTTTTT.

This clone was seen just once. The V call is TRBV30, the J call TRBJ1-1; TRBD1 is a possible D gene (6 bases). Germline CDR1 and CDR2: GTSNPN and SVGIG (reference sequence). The CDR3 spans 12 residues. Trimming took off 5 bases at V and 0 bases at J, with 7 bases between the two ends. The chain's CDR3 is CAWGQMNTEAFF. CDR3 nucleotides: TGTGCCTGGGGACAGATGAACACTGAAGCTTTCTTT.

The chain couples TRBV27 to TRBJ2-5; D is possibly TRBD1 (5 bases). Germline CDR1 reads MNHEY; CDR2 reads SMNVEV (reference sequence). The ends were cut back, 1 base at V and 2 bases at J, with 8 bases in the middle. The CDR3 has 14 amino acids. CDR3 sequence (DNA): TGTGCCAGCAGTTTATTGGGGCCACAAGAGACCCAGTACTTC. Translated: CASSLLGPQETQYF.

The rearrangement links TRBV7-2 to TRBJ1-2, with TRBD1 matching 7 bases. Trimming cost V 1 base and J 5 bases; bases outside gene matches: 7. The length of the CDR3 is 15 residues. Germline loops: CDR1 SGHTA, CDR2 FQGNSA. CDR3 residues: CASSLVAGGVYGYTF. In DNA form, the CDR3 reads TGTGCCAGCAGCTTAGTGGCAGGGGGAGTTTATGGCTACACCTTC.

The chain is built from TRBV12-1 and TRBJ2-1; the D call in the table, TRBD2, was not verified against the DNA. TRBV12-1 is marked as a pseudogene. There are 17 residues in the CDR3. The CDR3 nucleotides read TGTGCCAGCAGCACTAGGACTAGCGAAAGCTCCTACAATGAGCAGTTCTTC. It translates to CASSTRTSESSYNEQFF.

V and J are TRBV4-3 and TRBJ2-2; tentatively, D is TRBD2 (6 bases). Looked up from germline, CDR1 is LGHNA and CDR2 is YSLEER. CDR3 length: 13 amino acids. V shed 4 bases and J shed 7 bases, with 10 bases lying between them. In nucleotides, the CDR3 is TGCGCCAGCAGCCCGCGGGACGGCGGGGAGCTGTTTTTT. This translates into CASSPRDGGELFF.

The chain joins TRBV4-2 to TRBJ2-3; 8 positions match TRBD2. Germline lookup yields CDR1 LGHNA and CDR2 YNFKEQ. This CDR3 has 19 residues. V was clipped by 1 base and J by 3 bases; unmatched bases: 15. The CDR3 region is CASSQVPVPAGEGTDTQYF. DNA of the CDR3: TGTGCCAGCAGCCAAGTGCCCGTCCCAGCGGGAGAGGGGACAGATACGCAGTATTTT.

The chain links TRBV21-1 to TRBJ2-7; the D call in the table, TRBD1, was not verified against the DNA. TRBV21-1 counts as a pseudogene. The CDR3 runs 16 residues. In DNA form, the CDR3 reads TGTGCCAGCAGCAAAGTTAGGGACAGGACATCCTACGAGCAGTACTTC. This translates into CASSKVRDRTSYEQYF.

This chain connects TRBV19 to TRBJ1-5; the match to TRBD1 covers 8 bases. The V and J ends lost 6 bases and 3 bases, in that order; junction bases with no gene match: 10. The CDR3 runs 16 residues. CDR1 and CDR2 (germline): LNHDA, SQIVND (reference sequence). The CDR3 DNA is TGTGCCAGTAGAATTGACTCAGGGGGCAACAATCAGCCCCAGCATTTT. Translated: CASRIDSGGNNQPQHF.

The J gene is TRBJ2-7, the V gene TRBV4-1; 15 bases map to TRBD2. The junction had 6 bases not matched to a gene; V was cut back by 5 bases and J by 4 bases. CDR1 is MGHRA and CDR2 is YSYEKL in the germline V gene. The CDR3 spans 16 residues. In DNA, the CDR3 is TGCGCCAGCAGCACCCCCGGGACTAGCGGGAGGTACGAGCAGTACTTC. Protein product: CASSTPGTSGRYEQYF.

The rearrangement joins TRBV30 to TRBJ1-2; no reliable D call. V was pared by 3 bases and J by 8 bases, with 25 bases between. CDR3 length equals 16 residues. Germline loops: CDR1 GTSNPN, CDR2 SVGIG (reference sequence). CDR3 loop: CAWRVALGRHGGGYTF. The CDR3 bases are TGTGCCTGGAGAGTCGCCCTTGGACGCCACGGAGGGGGCTACACCTTC.

The chain joins TRBV5-1 to TRBJ2-3; TRBD2 is a possible D gene (6 bases). CDR3 length: 16 amino acids. The germline V gene has CDR1 SGHRS and CDR2 YFSETQ. Trimming stripped 0 bases from V and 6 bases from J, with 17 bases between. CDR3 sequence (DNA): TGCGCCAGCAGCTTGGCCGGGAGAGATTCCAGGGATACGCAGTATTTT. The encoded protein is CASSLAGRDSRDTQYF.

This chain links TRBV12-3 or TRBV12-4 with TRBJ1-1; D is uncertain. V was cut by 3 bases and J by 4 bases, with 9 bases left in between. The CDR3 extends over 13 amino acids. The CDR3 DNA sequence: TGTGCCAGCAGTTTTCGGTCTATCACTGAAGCTTTCTTT. Translating gives CASSFRSITEAFF.

The genes are TRBV2 and TRBJ2-7; D may be TRBD2 (5 bases). V was trimmed by 3 bases and J by 4 bases, leaving 10 bases between them. Looked up from germline, CDR1 is SNHLY and CDR2 is FYNNEI. This CDR3 is 13 amino acids long. In DNA, the CDR3 is TGTGCCAGCAGTGACGAGGGTCGATACGAGCAGTACTTC. Its translation: CASSDEGRYEQYF.

This chain joins TRBV2 and TRBJ2-5, with D possibly being TRBD1 or TRBD2 (5 bases each). V lost 7 bases and J lost 5, with 29 bases in between. Germline lookup yields CDR1 SNHLY and CDR2 FYNNEI. There are 18 residues in the CDR3. The CDR3 sequence is CASIEGGSATDLGETQYF. In DNA, the CDR3 is TGTGCCAGCATTGAGGGTGGTAGTGCGACAGACCTGGGGGAGACCCAGTACTTC.

This chain joins TRBV6-5 and TRBJ1-1; D not resolved. CDR1 is MNHEY and CDR2 is SVGAGI in the germline V gene. Trimming took off 0 bases at V and 0 bases at J, with 8 bases between the two ends. The CDR3 consists of 15 residues. The CDR3 sequence: CASSYSVRLNTEAFF. The CDR3 DNA reads as TGTGCCAGCAGTTACTCGGTGCGGTTGAACACTGAAGCTTTCTTT.

The CDR3 sequence is CASSLVRLGPGDTDTQYF. CDR3 in DNA: TGTGCCAGCAGCTTAGTTCGGCTCGGCCCCGGGGACACAGATACGCAGTATTTT. J is TRBJ2-3 and V is TRBV7-9, with D possibly TRBD2 on 5 matching bases. Trimming removed 1 base from V and 2 bases from J, with 19 bases in between. This CDR3 spans 18 amino acids. Germline lookup yields CDR1 SEHNR and CDR2 FQNEAQ (reference sequence). Using reference TRBV7-9 and TRBJ2-3 for the parts outside the CDR3, the full variable domain is DTGVSQNPRHKITKRGQNVTFRCDPISEHNRLYWYRQTLGQGPEFLTYFQNEAQLEKSRLLSDRFSAERPKGSFSTLEIQRTEQGDSAMYLCASSLVRLGPGDTDTQYFGPGTRLTVL.

Of note for this clone: The sample has other DNA sequences that encode this CDR3 too. The chain recombines TRBV18 with TRBJ1-1, with a weak D call TRBD1 (5 bases). Trimming removed 2 bases at V and 1 base at J, with 5 bases between. Germline values: CDR1 KGHSH, CDR2 LQKENI. The CDR3 spans 13 residues. The CDR3 DNA follows: TGTGCCAGCTCACCAGGACAGAACACTGAAGCTTTCTTT. Amino acid sequence: CASSPGQNTEAFF.

The genes are TRBV2 and TRBJ2-7, with 12 bases matching TRBD2. V shed 3 bases, J shed 4 bases, and the junction held 10 bases outside the gene matches. Germline CDR1 SNHLY, CDR2 FYNNEI. This CDR3 has 17 amino acids. CDR3 residues: CASSDNERTSGMYEQYF. Here the CDR3 DNA reads TGTGCCAGCAGTGACAATGAGAGGACTAGCGGGATGTACGAGCAGTACTTC.

The sample holds one count of this clone. This chain uses TRBV10-3 with TRBJ2-7, with 10 bases fitting TRBD2. The V and J ends lost 11 bases and 3 bases, in that order; junction bases with no gene match: 10. Per germline, CDR1 ENHRY and CDR2 SYGVKD. CDR3 length: 14 amino acids. CDR3 DNA: TGTGCCTCCAAGCCAACTAGCGGGATCTACGAGCAGTACTTC. The encoded protein is CASKPTSGIYEQYF.